The 24 T cell receptor beta chains listed next were all sequenced from one sample in a study of CD8+CD57+ T cells in acquired aplastic anemia. Genomic DNA was employed as the template in profiling TCR beta VDJ and CDR3. TCRdb independently ran MiXCR on the reads; one entry per CDR3 protein. The sample lists 200,000 to 250,000 distinct CDR3 sequences; 34% were seen once. What was sequenced was sorted CD4+, CD8+, or CD8+CD57+ T cells (not recorded which) from PBMCs. The receptor source for this set is a human donor in good health, serving as a control.

The genes are TRBV15 and TRBJ1-3; D is unclear. The V end lost 0 bases, the J end lost 1 base, and 10 bases lay between the germline ends. CDR1 LNHNV and CDR2 YYDKDF come from the germline V gene (reference sequence). This CDR3 is 16 amino acids long. CDR3 region: CATSRDPTNSGNTIYF. Here the CDR3 DNA reads TGTGCCACCAGCAGAGATCCAACAAATTCTGGAAACACCATATATTTT.

This clonotype was counted a few times. This chain joins TRBV11-2 and TRBJ2-7; D possibly corresponds to TRBD2 (5 bases). Trimming cost V 4 bases and J 0 bases, with 19 bases left between them. Germline assignment: CDR1 SGHAT and CDR2 FQNNGV. CDR3 length: 17 residues. The CDR3 DNA sequence: TGTGCCAGCAGCTCGGAGGAATGGGGTGGACCCTCCTACGAGCAGTACTTC. It codes for CASSSEEWGGPSYEQYF. Variable domain in full (rest from reference TRBV11-2 and TRBJ2-7): EAGVAQSPRYKIIEKRQSVAFWCNPISGHATLYWYQQILGQGPKLLIQFQNNGVVDDSQLPKDRFSAERLKGVDSTLKIQPAKLEDSAVYLCASSSEEWGGPSYEQYFGPGTRLTVT.

This clonotype was seen a handful of times. This rearrangement joins TRBV6-5 to TRBJ1-2; TRBD1 is a possible D gene (6 bases). CDR1 is MNHEY and CDR2 is SVGAGI in the germline V gene. The germline V and J ends were trimmed by 0 bases and 4 bases, with 15 bases remaining between them. The CDR3 totals 16 residues. CDR3 in amino acids: CASSYSGGGGSYGYTF. The CDR3 coding sequence is TGTGCCAGCAGTTACTCGGGGGGCGGAGGGTCCTATGGCTACACCTTC.

This clonotype has ten or more counts. The CDR3 region is CSARDGTIYNEQFF. CDR3 in DNA: TGCAGTGCTCGTGACGGGACAATATACAATGAGCAGTTCTTC. The rearrangement uses TRBV20-1 and TRBJ2-1; tentative D call: TRBD1 (6 bases). The length of the CDR3 is 14 residues. Germline CDR1 reads DFQATT; CDR2 reads SNEGSKA (reference sequence). The V end was cut by 5 bases, the J end by 4 bases, with 15 bases between.

In this sample, this clonotype turned up a few times. CDR3 coding DNA: TGTGCCAGCAGCCAAGGGGGGACAGGCAACTATGGCTACACCTTC. Translating gives CASSQGGTGNYGYTF. V is TRBV14 and J is TRBJ1-2, with 8 bases that match TRBD1. Germline V gene lookup returns CDR1 SGHDN and CDR2 FVKESK. Unmatched junction bases numbered 3, after V lost 1 base and J lost 2 bases. CDR3 length: 15 amino acids.

Worth noting for this clonotype: Sequence at one end of the junction differs from germline and may be a read error. The rearrangement links TRBV11-1 to TRBJ1-6; 7 positions match TRBD1. The CDR3 totals 22 residues. Germline lookup yields CDR1 SGHAT and CDR2 FQDESV (reference sequence). CDR3 region: CASSLVSRGQSVPTLDNSPLHF. CDR3 DNA: TGTGCCAGCAGCTTAGTAAGTCGGGGACAGTCAGTCCCAACACTCGATAATTCGCCCCTCCACTTT. Full variable domain (missing parts from reference TRBV11-1 and TRBJ1-6): EAEVAQSPRYKITEKSQAVAFWCDPISGHATLYWYRQILGQGPELLVQFQDESVVDDSQLPKDRFSAERLKGVDSTLKIQPAELGDSAMYLCASSLVSRGQSVPTLDNSPLHFGNGTRLTVT.

This clonotype was counted between two and nine times. V is TRBV15 and J is TRBJ1-5; D perhaps matches TRBD1 (5 bases). The V end lost 0 bases, the J end lost 2 bases, and 14 bases lay between the germline ends. Germline assignment: CDR1 LNHNV and CDR2 YYDKDF (reference sequence). The length of the CDR3 is 17 residues. The CDR3 DNA reads as TGTGCCACCAGCAGAGATCATCGGCAGGGAGGCAATCAGCCCCAGCATTTT. Protein sequence: CATSRDHRQGGNQPQHF.

Many counts were recorded for this clonotype. V usage is TRBV20-1 and J usage is TRBJ1-4, with D unresolved. CDR3 length equals 13 residues. Germline values: CDR1 DFQATT, CDR2 SNEGSKA (reference sequence). V lost 3 bases and J 2 bases, leaving 7 bases between the germline ends. The CDR3 protein is CSASVATNEKLFF. The CDR3 region has the DNA TGCAGTGCTAGTGTGGCCACTAATGAAAAACTGTTTTTT.

This clonotype came up many times. This chain connects TRBV24-1 to TRBJ1-2; 9 nucleotides align to TRBD1. The V gene end was trimmed by 3 bases and the J gene end by 8 bases; junction bases not matched to a gene: 18. Germline CDR1 is KGHDR and CDR2 is SFDVKD. The CDR3 consists of 18 residues. The CDR3 protein is CATSDTKRDRDVQEGYTF. The CDR3 DNA follows: TGTGCCACCAGTGATACGAAACGGGACAGGGACGTCCAGGAAGGCTACACCTTC.

This clonotype was counted many times. The genes are TRBV2 and TRBJ2-3; D is undetermined. The germline CDR1 and CDR2 sequences are SNHLY and FYNNEI. The CDR3 is made up of 14 amino acids. Trimming left V 9 bases short and J 0 bases short, with 13 bases between. This chain's CDR3 is CASSSSISTDTQYF. In nucleotides, the CDR3 is TGTGCCAGTTCAAGTAGTATCAGCACAGATACGCAGTATTTT. Looking up the rest from reference TRBV2 and TRBJ2-3 gives the full variable domain: EPEVTQTPSHQVTQMGQEVILRCVPISNHLYFYWYRQILGQKVEFLVSFYNNEISEKSEIFDDQFSVERPDGSNFTLKIRSTKLEDSAMYFCASSSSISTDTQYFGPGTRLTVL.

This sequence joins TRBV29-1 and TRBJ2-5; D may match TRBD1 or TRBD2 (5 bases each). The CDR3 is 14 residues long. Germline CDR1 reads SQVTM; CDR2 reads ANQGSEA. The V and J ends lost 3 bases and 5 bases respectively, with 16 bases between them. Here the CDR3 reads CSVDWQGSGETQYF. Written as DNA, the CDR3 is TGCAGCGTTGATTGGCAGGGCTCGGGGGAGACCCAGTACTTC.

This clonotype was seen only a few times. The chain employs TRBV18 and TRBJ2-1; 12 positions agree with TRBD2. Per germline, CDR1 KGHSH and CDR2 LQKENI. V shed 3 bases and J 5 bases; nucleotides not matched to a gene: 2. The CDR3 length is 15 residues. The CDR3 DNA follows: TGTGCCAGCTCACCCGGACTAGCGGGGAACAATGAGCAGTTCTTC. Residues: CASSPGLAGNNEQFF.

This clonotype was picked up many times. The chain couples TRBV2 to TRBJ2-3, with 8 bases identical to TRBD2. The germline V gene has CDR1 SNHLY and CDR2 FYNNEI. This CDR3 region has 15 residues. Trimming took 3 bases from V and 4 from J; bases not matched to a gene: 6. The CDR3 DNA reads as TGTGCCAGCAGTGAGATCAGCGGGAGATCAGATACGCAGTATTTT. This gives the protein CASSEISGRSDTQYF.

This clonotype has a single count. This chain uses TRBV10-1 with TRBJ2-7; D gene ambiguous. This CDR3 has 12 amino acids. Trimming pared 2 bases from V and 6 bases from J, leaving 8 bases between. The V gene's germline CDR1 is WNHNN and CDR2 SYGVQD (reference sequence). For the CDR3, the DNA is TGCGCCAGCAGTGAGACTCCCACCGAGCAGTACTTC. Amino acid sequence: CASSETPTEQYF.

This clonotype was observed many times. The V call is TRBV7-9, the J call TRBJ1-2, with 7 bases fitting TRBD1. CDR1 and CDR2 from the germline V gene are SEHNR and FQNEAQ (reference sequence). The CDR3 is made up of 16 amino acids. V lost 5 bases to trimming and J lost 4 bases; unmatched junction nucleotides: 13. The chain's CDR3 is CASSQSLSTGSYGYTF. CDR3 DNA: TGTGCCAGCAGCCAAAGCCTTTCGACAGGGAGCTATGGCTACACCTTC.

In its sample, this clonotype was seen many times. V usage is TRBV7-8 and J usage is TRBJ2-7; a possible D gene is TRBD2 (6 bases). CDR1 is SGHVS and CDR2 is FQNEAQ in the germline V gene. Deletions cut 0 bases from V and 4 bases from J, with 22 bases between. The CDR3 extends over 18 amino acids. The chain's CDR3 is CASSLARFSAGRRYEQYF. DNA for the CDR3: TGTGCCAGCAGCTTAGCGCGTTTTTCGGCAGGGAGGCGGTACGAGCAGTACTTC.

This chain links TRBV11-2 with TRBJ2-2; 11 bases align to TRBD2. This CDR3 comprises 17 residues. Trimming cost V 3 bases and J 5 bases; bases outside gene matches: 8. CDR1 and CDR2 (germline): SGHAT, FQNNGV. In DNA form, the CDR3 reads TGTGCCAGCAGCTTCGTTAGCGGGGGGGATCGAACCGGGGAGCTGTTTTTT. Protein sequence: CASSFVSGGDRTGELFF.

The sample holds one count of this clonotype. This chain links TRBV2 with TRBJ2-1; 13 bases line up with TRBD2. Germline values: CDR1 SNHLY, CDR2 FYNNEI. Trimming at V came to 8 bases and at J to 6 bases, leaving 1 base not matched to a gene. The CDR3 has 13 amino acids. In DNA, the CDR3 is TGTGCCAGCGGACTAGCGGGAGCCAATGAGCAGTTCTTC. This codes for CASGLAGANEQFF.

The chain joins TRBV24-1 to TRBJ1-5; D is uncertain. CDR1 is KGHDR, CDR2 SFDVKD, per germline. Deletions cut 4 bases from V and 6 bases from J, with 6 bases between. CDR3 length: 12 amino acids. The CDR3 DNA follows: TGTGCCACCAGTGAGCCCGGTCAGCCCCAGCATTTT. This encodes CATSEPGQPQHF.

This clonotype was seen a few times. At one end, the junction sequence differs from germline, possibly due to a read error. V gene TRBV9 combines with J gene TRBJ1-2; no firm D call. Per germline, CDR1 SGDLS and CDR2 YYNGEE. The CDR3 is 14 residues long. The CDR3 is CASSPSHGLTGCTF. DNA for the CDR3: TGTGCCAGCAGCCCATCCCATGGACTTACTGGCTGCACCTTC. Looking up the rest from reference TRBV9 and TRBJ1-2 gives the full variable domain: DSGVTQTPKHLITATGQRVTLRCSPRSGDLSVYWYQQSLDQGLQFLIQYYNGEERAKGNILERFSAQQFPDLHSELNLSSLELGDSALYFCASSPSHGLTGCTFGSGTRLTVV.

This clonotype was seen once. Likely a read error: the CDR3 ends without its conserved phenylalanine or tryptophan. The chain joins TRBV29-1 to TRBJ2-1; 8 nucleotides line up with TRBD2. The CDR3 sequence is 16 residues long. The V gene's germline CDR1 is SQVTM and CDR2 ANQGSEA. V shed 4 bases and J 0 bases; nucleotides not matched to a gene: 8. CDR3 residues: CSVAGISGTSYNEQFS. The CDR3 DNA reads as TGCAGCGTTGCAGGGATTAGCGGGACCTCCTACAATGAGCAGTTCTCC.

This clonotype was seen just once. The V and J genes are TRBV5-1 and TRBJ2-7; either TRBD1 or TRBD2 may fit D (5 bases each). The CDR3 extends over 14 amino acids. In germline, CDR1 is SGHRS, CDR2 YFSETQ. Trimming took 1 base from V and 5 from J, leaving 13 bases between them. For the CDR3, the DNA is TGCGCCAGCAGCTTGTCTGGGGGTATCGACGAGCAGTACTTC. Translation: CASSLSGGIDEQYF.

In this sample, this clonotype turned up many times. The DNA of the CDR3 is TGTGCCAGCAGCCACGGGACTCGGCTTTTCTTT. Translation: CASSHGTRLFF. The chain recombines TRBV14 with TRBJ1-1, with D perhaps TRBD1 (5 bases). CDR1 SGHDN and CDR2 FVKESK come from the germline V gene. The CDR3 runs to 11 residues. Trimming stripped 3 bases from V and 13 bases from J, with 12 bases between.

This clonotype was counted many times. The chain couples TRBV19 to TRBJ1-6; weak D call: TRBD1 (6 bases). CDR3 length: 14 residues. V shed 5 bases and J shed 3 bases, with 8 bases lying between them. Germline loops: CDR1 LNHDA, CDR2 SQIVND (reference sequence). The DNA of the CDR3 is TGTGCCAGTAGTTCAGGGGACTATAATTCACCCCTCCACTTT. Translating gives CASSSGDYNSPLHF. The complete variable domain, with remaining parts taken from reference TRBV19 and TRBJ1-6, reads DGGITQSPKYLFRKEGQNVTLSCEQNLNHDAMYWYRQDPGQGLRLIYYSQIVNDFQKGDIAEGYSVSREKKESFPLTVTSAQKNPTAFYLCASSSGDYNSPLHFGNGTRLTVT.